This T cell receptor (beta chain) was identified in a study of T-cell reconstitution after alpha-beta-depleted transplantation in children. Study-level results: As was reported, about two months after transplant, alpha-beta T cells came from several hundred expanded graft clones.

As regards this clonotype: Antigen unknown.

Unique molecular identifiers tagged the TCRbeta library. TCRdb passed the PCR reads through MiXCR, listing each CDR3 protein once. The sample records approximately 250,000 distinct CDR3 sequences, roughly a quarter being singletons. This TCR was sampled from a girl aged 2-10 years with Fanconi anemia, due to receive a stem cell transplant. The sample in question was PBMCs, obtained before TCRalphabeta/CD19-depleted stem cell transplant.

CDR3 residues: CASSQVVTDTQYF. The CDR3 DNA reads TGTGCCAGCAGCCAAGTTGTCACAGATACGCAGTATTTT. The chain is built from TRBV4-2 and TRBJ2-3, with no clear D. The CDR3 runs to 13 residues. The V gene's germline CDR1 is LGHNA and CDR2 YNFKEQ. V gave up 1 base and J gave up 2 bases, with 4 bases separating them.